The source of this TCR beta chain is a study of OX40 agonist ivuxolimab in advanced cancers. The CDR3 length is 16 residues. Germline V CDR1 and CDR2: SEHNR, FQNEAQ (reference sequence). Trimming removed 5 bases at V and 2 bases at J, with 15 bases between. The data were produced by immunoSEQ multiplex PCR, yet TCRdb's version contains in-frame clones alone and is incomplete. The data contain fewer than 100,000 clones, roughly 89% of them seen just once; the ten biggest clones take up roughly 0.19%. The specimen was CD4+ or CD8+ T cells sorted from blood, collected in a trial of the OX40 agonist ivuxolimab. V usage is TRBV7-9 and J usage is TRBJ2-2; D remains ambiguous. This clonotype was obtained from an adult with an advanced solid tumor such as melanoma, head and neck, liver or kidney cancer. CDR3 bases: TGTGCCAGCAGCCCCTTCGACATCTCAAACACCGGGGAGCTGTTTTTT. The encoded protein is CASSPFDISNTGELFF.